This T cell receptor (beta chain) was retrieved from a study of T cells in Graves' hyperthyroidism and ophthalmopathy. V dropped 0 bases and J dropped 3 bases, with 22 bases sitting between them. CDR1 is SGHNT and CDR2 is YYREEE in the germline V gene (reference sequence). The CDR3 consists of 19 residues. Uncontrolled infections, other autoimmune diseases, pregnancy or lactation led to exclusion of patients. It was RNA transcripts that yielded the amplified TCR beta CDR3 regions. HTBI primers were used for first-round RT-PCR of the TCR CDR3. One entry per CDR3 protein, called by TCRdb with MiXCR from the multiplex PCR reads. The sample records about 360,000 distinct CDR3 sequences, about 18% being singletons. Ten or more counts support this clonotype.

This TCR was sampled from a woman younger than 35 with Graves' hyperthyroidism. This chain uses TRBV5-4 with TRBJ2-4; D possibly corresponds to TRBD2 (7 bases). Sequenced: blood. The CDR3 sequence is CASSLAPWGGVVGKNIQYF. In DNA form, the CDR3 reads TGTGCCAGCAGCTTGGCCCCCTGGGGGGGCGTCGTTGGCAAAAACATTCAGTACTTC.